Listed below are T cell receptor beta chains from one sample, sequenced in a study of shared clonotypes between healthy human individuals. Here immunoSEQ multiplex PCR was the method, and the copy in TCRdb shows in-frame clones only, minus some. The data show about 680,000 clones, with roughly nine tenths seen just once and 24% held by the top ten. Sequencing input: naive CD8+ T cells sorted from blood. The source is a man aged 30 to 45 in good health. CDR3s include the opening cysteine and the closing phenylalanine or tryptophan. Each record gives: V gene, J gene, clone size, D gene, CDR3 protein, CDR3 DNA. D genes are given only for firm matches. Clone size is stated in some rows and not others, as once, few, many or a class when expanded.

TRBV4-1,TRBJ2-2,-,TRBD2,CASSQGGLGESGSTTGELFF,TGCGCCAGCAGCCAAGGAGGGCTGGGAGAAAGCGGGAGTACCACCGGGGAGCTGTTTTTT
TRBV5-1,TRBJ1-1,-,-,CASSLDGGWTEAFF,TGCGCCAGCAGCTTGGATGGGGGTTGGACTGAAGCTTTCTTT
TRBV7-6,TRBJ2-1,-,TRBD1,CASSLRPGQDSYNEQFF,TGTGCCAGCAGCCTCAGACCGGGACAGGATTCCTACAATGAGCAGTTCTTC
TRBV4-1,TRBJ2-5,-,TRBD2,CASSQSGLAGVETQYF,TGCGCCAGCAGCCAATCGGGACTAGCGGGAGTGGAGACCCAGTACTTC
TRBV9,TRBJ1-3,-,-,CASSDWGAGNTIYF,TGTGCCAGCAGCGATTGGGGCGCTGGAAACACCATATATTTT
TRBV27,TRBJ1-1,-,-,CASSLSSVGAGARGENTEAFF,TGTGCCAGCAGTTTATCGTCGGTAGGGGCAGGGGCACGGGGAGAAAACACTGAAGCTTTCTTT
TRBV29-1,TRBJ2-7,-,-,CSVEDEGQPYEQYF,TGCAGCGTTGAAGATGAAGGACAGCCCTACGAGCAGTACTTC
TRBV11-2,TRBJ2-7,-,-,CASSLAAAYEQYF,TGTGCCAGCAGCTTAGCGGCTGCCTACGAGCAGTACTTC
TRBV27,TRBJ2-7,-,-,CASWHSRVGHEQYF,TGTGCCAGCTGGCACTCGAGAGTAGGGCACGAGCAGTACTTC
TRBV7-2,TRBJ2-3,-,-,CASSLARSNTQYF,TGTGCCAGCAGCTTAGCTAGGAGCAATACGCAGTATTTT
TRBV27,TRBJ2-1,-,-,CASSLGRLNEQFF,TGTGCCAGCAGTTTAGGTCGTCTCAATGAGCAGTTCTTC
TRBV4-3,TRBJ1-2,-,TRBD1,CASSQDSGGANYGYTF,TGCGCCAGCAGCCAGGATTCAGGGGGCGCAAACTATGGCTACACCTTC
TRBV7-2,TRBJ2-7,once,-,CASSLVGSGPYEQYF,TGTGCCAGCAGCTTAGTGGGTAGCGGACCCTACGAGCAGTACTTC
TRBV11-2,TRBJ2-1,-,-,CASSKGPGLQNYNEQFF,TGTGCCAGCAGCAAAGGTCCGGGACTCCAAAACTACAATGAGCAGTTCTTC
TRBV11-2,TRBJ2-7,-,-,CASSRRANYEQYF,TGTGCCAGCAGTCGACGGGCCAATTACGAGCAGTACTTC
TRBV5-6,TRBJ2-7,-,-,CASSASNEQYF,TGTGCCAGCAGCGCGTCCAACGAGCAGTACTTC
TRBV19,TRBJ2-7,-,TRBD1,CASSIRQGTYEQYF,TGTGCCAGTAGTATCCGACAGGGGACCTACGAGCAGTACTTC
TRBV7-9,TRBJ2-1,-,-,CASSWALSSYNEQFF,TGTGCCAGCAGCTGGGCTCTGAGCTCCTACAATGAGCAGTTCTTC
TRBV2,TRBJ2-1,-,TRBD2,CASNPLAGTYNEQFF,TGTGCCAGCAACCCGCTAGCGGGAACATACAATGAGCAGTTCTTC
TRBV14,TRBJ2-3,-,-,CASSQGADSTDTQYF,TGTGCCAGCAGCCAAGGTGCCGATTCCACAGATACGCAGTATTTT
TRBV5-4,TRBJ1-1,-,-,CASRISGAGTEAFF,TGTGCCAGCAGGATATCAGGGGCTGGGACTGAAGCTTTCTTT
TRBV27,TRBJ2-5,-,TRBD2,CASSQVAGAREETQYF,TGTGCCAGCAGCCAAGTAGCGGGAGCTCGGGAGGAGACCCAGTACTTC
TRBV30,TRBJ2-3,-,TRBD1,CAWKQGVRHTQYF,TGTGCCTGGAAACAGGGGGTTCGGCATACGCAGTATTTT
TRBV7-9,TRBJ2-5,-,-,CASSSRPLGEVRETQYF,TGTGCCAGCAGCTCGCGTCCCCTGGGAGAGGTGAGGGAGACCCAGTACTTC
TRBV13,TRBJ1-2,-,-,CASSPTSLRDYGYTF,TGTGCCAGCAGCCCCACTTCCCTTAGGGACTATGGCTACACCTTC
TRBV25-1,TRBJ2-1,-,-,CASSEYMRGSWANEQFF,TGTGCCAGCAGTGAATATATGCGCGGCTCCTGGGCCAATGAGCAGTTCTTC
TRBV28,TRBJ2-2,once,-,CASSLRRAANTGELFF,TGTGCCAGCAGTTTAAGGCGGGCCGCGAACACCGGGGAGCTGTTTTTT
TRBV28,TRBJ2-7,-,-,CASTTTDSYEQYF,TGTGCCAGCACCACGACCGACTCCTACGAGCAGTACTTC
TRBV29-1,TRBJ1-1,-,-,CSVDSRSTMNTEAFF,TGCAGCGTTGACTCCAGGTCAACTATGAACACTGAAGCTTTCTTT
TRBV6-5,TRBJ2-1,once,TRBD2,CASIRTSLWDEQFF,TGTGCCAGCATCCGGACTAGCCTCTGGGATGAGCAGTTCTTC
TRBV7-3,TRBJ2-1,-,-,CASSDVSNNEQFF,TGTGCCAGCAGCGACGTGTCCAACAATGAGCAGTTCTTC
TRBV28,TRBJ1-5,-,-,CASSLSWPLDQPQHF,TGTGCCAGCAGTTTAAGTTGGCCATTGGATCAGCCCCAGCATTTT
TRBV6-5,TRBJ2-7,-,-,CASSHYLGDSAYEQYF,TGTGCCAGCAGTCACTATCTGGGGGACTCAGCCTACGAGCAGTACTTC
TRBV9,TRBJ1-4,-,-,CASTEGATNEKLFF,TGTGCCAGCACGGAGGGGGCAACTAATGAAAAACTGTTTTTT
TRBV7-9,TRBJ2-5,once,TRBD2,CASSKTSGRKETQYF,TGTGCCAGCAGCAAGACTAGCGGGAGGAAAGAGACCCAGTACTTC
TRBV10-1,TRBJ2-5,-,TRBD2,CASSEMISGSKKTQYF,TGCGCCAGCAGTGAGATGATTAGCGGGAGTAAAAAGACCCAGTACTTC
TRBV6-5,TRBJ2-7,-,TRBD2,CASRAGLAGEQYF,TGTGCCAGCAGGGCAGGACTAGCGGGTGAGCAGTACTTC
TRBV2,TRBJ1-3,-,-,CASAGWTIYF,TGTGCCAGCGCGGGGTGGACCATATATTTT
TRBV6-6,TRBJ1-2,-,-,CASSSYRGPNYGYTF,TGTGCCAGCAGTTCTTATCGAGGGCCTAACTATGGCTACACCTTC
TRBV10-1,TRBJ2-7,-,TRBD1,CASSGAQGSYEQYF,TGCGCCAGCAGTGGGGCACAGGGGTCCTACGAGCAGTACTTC
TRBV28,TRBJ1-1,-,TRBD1,CASSWGFGTGGVNTEAFF,TGTGCCAGCAGTTGGGGCTTTGGGACAGGGGGCGTGAACACTGAAGCTTTCTTT
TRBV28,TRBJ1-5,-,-,CASSFGGQPQHF,TGTGCCAGCAGTTTTGGGGGTCAGCCCCAGCATTTT
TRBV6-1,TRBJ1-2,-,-,CASSGGLNYGYTF,TGTGCCAGCAGTGGGGGCCTTAACTATGGCTACACCTTC
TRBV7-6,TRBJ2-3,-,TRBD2,CASSFRTSGSTDTQYF,TGTGCCAGCAGCTTCCGGACTAGCGGGAGCACAGATACGCAGTATTTT
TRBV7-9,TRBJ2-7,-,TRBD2,CASSLPGLAGAGYEQYF,TGTGCCAGCAGCTTACCGGGACTAGCCGGAGCCGGGTACGAGCAGTACTTC
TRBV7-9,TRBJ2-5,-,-,CASSLGGGWETQYF,TGTGCCAGCAGCTTAGGCGGGGGCTGGGAGACCCAGTACTTC
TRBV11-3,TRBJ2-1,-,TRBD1,CASSDRTGTGPYNEQFF,TGTGCCAGCAGCGACCGAACCGGGACAGGCCCCTACAATGAGCAGTTCTTC
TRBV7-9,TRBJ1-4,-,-,CASSIVRGPDEKLFF,TGTGCCAGCAGCATTGTACGGGGGCCTGATGAAAAACTGTTTTTT
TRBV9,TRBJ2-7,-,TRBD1,CASSTGQRYEQYF,TGTGCCAGCAGCACGGGACAGCGCTACGAGCAGTACTTC
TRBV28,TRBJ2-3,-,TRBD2,CASSLSTSERQDTQYF,TGTGCCAGCAGTTTATCAACTAGCGAGAGACAAGATACGCAGTATTTT
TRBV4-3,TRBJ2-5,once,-,CASSQDRGQRMDRGTQYF,TGCGCCAGCAGCCAAGATCGGGGCCAGCGCATGGATCGTGGGACCCAGTACTTC
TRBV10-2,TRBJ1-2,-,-,CASSESMEGRINYGYTF,TGCGCCAGCAGTGAGTCGATGGAGGGGAGAATAAACTATGGCTACACCTTC
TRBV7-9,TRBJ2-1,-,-,CASSFTGTLSNEQFF,TGTGCCAGCAGCTTCACCGGGACTCTTTCCAATGAGCAGTTCTTC
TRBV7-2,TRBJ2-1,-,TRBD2,CASSHPRTSGSHEQFF,TGTGCCAGCAGCCACCCCAGGACTAGCGGGAGCCATGAGCAGTTCTTC
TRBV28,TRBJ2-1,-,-,CASSSALLTESSYNEQFF,TGTGCCAGCAGTTCTGCCCTCCTTACTGAGAGCTCCTACAATGAGCAGTTCTTC
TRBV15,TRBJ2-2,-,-,CATSRALATGELFF,TGTGCCACCAGCAGAGCCTTGGCCACCGGGGAGCTGTTTTTT
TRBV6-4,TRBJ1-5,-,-,CAGNQPQHF,TGTGCCGGCAATCAGCCCCAGCATTTT
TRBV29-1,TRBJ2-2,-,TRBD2,CSVEREAYTGELFF,TGCAGCGTTGAGCGGGAGGCGTACACCGGGGAGCTGTTTTTT
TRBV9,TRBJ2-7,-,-,CASSVGQTYEQYF,TGTGCCAGCAGCGTAGGGCAGACCTACGAGCAGTACTTC
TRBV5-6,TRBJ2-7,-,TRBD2,CASSPGTSGDEQYF,TGTGCCAGCAGCCCCGGGACTAGCGGGGACGAGCAGTACTTC